What follows are 4 T cell receptor beta chains derived from one specimen sequenced in a study of cytomegalovirus exposure and HLA in healthy donors. PCR employed 60 Vbeta and 13 Jbeta primers. This table comes from immunoSEQ multiplex PCR, and its TCRdb copy is limited to in-frame clones, with some not included. The top ten clones hold 1.5% to 2% of a sample with 180,000 or so clones, about 82% of them seen once. Sequenced sample: PBMCs. These receptors were collected from a man aged 18 to 29 in good health and CMV-seronegative.

The V gene is TRBV7-3, the J gene TRBJ2-1, with D perhaps matching TRBD1 (6 bases). Trimming pared 2 bases from V and 6 bases from J, leaving 11 bases between. Germline V gene sequence: CDR1 SGHTA, CDR2 FQGTGA. The CDR3 contains 14 residues. DNA for the CDR3: TGTGCCAGCAGCTTACGGACAGCCCCCAATGAGCAGTTCTTC. It encodes CASSLRTAPNEQFF.

V and J are TRBV18 and TRBJ1-3; D may be TRBD1 (5 bases). The CDR3 contains 17 residues. Trimming took 1 base from V and 0 from J, leaving 13 bases between them. CDR1 KGHSH and CDR2 LQKENI come from the germline V gene. This CDR3 reads CASSPLSGSDSGNTIYF. The CDR3, as DNA: TGTGCCAGCTCACCACTATCAGGGTCAGACTCTGGAAACACCATATATTTT.

The chain uses TRBV27 and TRBJ2-7; 7 positions match TRBD1. This CDR3 spans 14 amino acids. V shed 3 bases, J shed 3 bases, and the junction held 5 bases outside the gene matches. CDR1 and CDR2 from the germline V gene are MNHEY and SMNVEV (reference sequence). The CDR3 sequence is CASSFQQGSYEQYF. CDR3 bases: TGTGCCAGCAGTTTTCAACAGGGGAGCTACGAGCAGTACTTC.

J is TRBJ2-1 and V is TRBV10-1; D remains ambiguous. The CDR3 is 14 amino acids. V was pared by 0 bases and J by 8 bases, with 11 bases between. From germline, CDR1 is WNHNN and CDR2 SYGVQD (reference sequence). As DNA, the CDR3 is TGCGCCAGCAGTGAGTCGCTAGGTCCGGATGAGCAGTTCTTC. Translating gives CASSESLGPDEQFF.